This T cell receptor (beta chain) was observed in a study of T cell responses to AZD1222 COVID-19 vaccine. Assay: immunoSEQ multiplex PCR; the TCRdb copy retains only in-frame clones and omits some. Of tens of thousands of clones in the sample, approximately 86% were seen once. This CDR3 is built from 14 residues. Germline CDR1 and CDR2: SSHAT and FNYEAQ (reference sequence). Study-wide findings and caveats: After the peak T cell response, and only then, were repertoires sampled. Donors skewed white British and female; clonal diversity was possibly underestimated.

Points on this clone: The antigen is undetermined. The germline gene is not matched at one end of the junction; a read error may be the cause.

Here the sequenced sample was peripheral blood, taken 28 days after the second AZD1222 dose. This chain joins TRBV7-7 and TRBJ2-5; 11 bases agree with TRBD2. This sequence was found in an adult who received the AZD1222 COVID-19 vaccine. For the CDR3, the DNA is TGTGCTAGCAGCTTCGGACTAGCGGGAGAGACCCAGTACTTC. This gives the protein CASSFGLAGETQYF.